What follows are 5 T cell receptor beta chains derived from one specimen sequenced in a study of blood T cells in healthy people across ages. A second PCR of roughly 6 to 12 cycles used a sample-barcoded 5' primer and a J-beta primer mix. TCRdb fed the 5' RACE reads into MiXCR, producing one record per CDR3 protein. The table shows fewer than 1,000,000 distinct CDR3 sequences, with about half occurring only once. Sequencing was performed on blood. These receptors came from a man aged 80 or over in good health.

The sample holds a few counts of this clonotype. The chain joins TRBV12-3 or TRBV12-4 to TRBJ2-5; 8 bases align to TRBD2. V lost 4 bases to trimming and J lost 4 bases; unmatched junction nucleotides: 5. The CDR3 covers 14 residues. CDR3 region: CASSSGGYGETQYF. Here the CDR3 DNA reads TGTGCCAGCAGTTCGGGAGGGTATGGAGAGACCCAGTACTTC.

The chain joins TRBV7-2 to TRBJ2-1; D remains unclear. This CDR3 is built from 14 residues. Germline CDR1 is SGHTA and CDR2 is FQGNSA. The V end was cut by 2 bases, the J end by 9 bases, with 14 bases between. The CDR3 bases are TGTGCCAGCAGCTTAAAGGCCCCAGTTACTGAGCAGTTCTTC. Residues: CASSLKAPVTEQFF.

CDR3 DNA: TGTGCCAGCAGTTTATCGGGCAGGGGTAATGAAAAACTGTTTTTT. This sequence encodes CASSLSGRGNEKLFF. J is TRBJ1-4 and V is TRBV28; TRBD1 is a possible D gene (6 bases). CDR3 length: 15 residues. V gave up 1 base and J gave up 4 bases, with 10 bases separating them. Germline CDR1 reads MDHEN; CDR2 reads SYDVKM. Combining the CDR3 with reference TRBV28 and TRBJ1-4 gives the whole variable domain DVKVTQSSRYLVKRTGEKVFLECVQDMDHENMFWYRQDPGLGLRLIYFSYDVKMKEKGDIPEGYSVSREKKERFSLILESASTNQTSMYLCASSLSGRGNEKLFFGSGTQLSVL.

This rearrangement joins TRBV13 to TRBJ2-7; 11 bases fit TRBD1. CDR1 PRHDT and CDR2 FYEKMQ come from the germline V gene (reference sequence). This CDR3 comprises 16 residues. J lost 5 bases, V lost 1 base, and 7 bases had no gene match. The CDR3 reads CASSLAGQGADDEQYF. The CDR3, as DNA: TGTGCCAGCAGCTTAGCAGGACAGGGGGCTGACGACGAGCAGTACTTC.

This sequence joins TRBV15 and TRBJ2-7, with D unresolved. V lost 8 bases, J lost 7 bases, and 18 bases lay in between. This CDR3 is 13 amino acids long. Germline V CDR1 and CDR2: LNHNV, YYDKDF (reference sequence). The chain's CDR3 is CATGIEQAREQYF. DNA of the CDR3: TGTGCCACCGGAATAGAGCAAGCACGGGAGCAGTACTTC.